Listed here are 27 T cell receptor beta chains from one sample, sequenced in a study of cytomegalovirus exposure and HLA in healthy donors. Researchers ran the PCR with 60 Vbeta and 13 Jbeta primers. The table came from immunoSEQ multiplex PCR; TCRdb's copy has only in-frame clones and leaves some out. This table holds 150,000 to 200,000 clones, roughly 73% found once. Specimen: PBMCs. Every receptor here comes from a man aged 18 to 30 in good health and CMV-seropositive.

This chain uses TRBV5-5 with TRBJ1-1, with D perhaps matching TRBD1 (6 bases). The CDR3 loop spans 12 amino acids. V dropped 4 bases and J dropped 10 bases, with 14 bases sitting between them. Germline CDR1 and CDR2: SGHKS and YYEKEE (reference sequence). The CDR3 coding sequence is TGTGCCAGCAGCGGAATACAGGGTAGAGCTTTCTTT. This encodes CASSGIQGRAFF. The whole variable domain, remainder taken from reference TRBV5-5 and TRBJ1-1, is DAGVTQSPTHLIKTRGQQVTLRCSPISGHKSVSWYQQVLGQGPQFIFQYYEKEERGRGNFPDRFSARQFPNYSSELNVNALLLGDSALYLCASSGIQGRAFFGQGTRLTVV.

The V gene is TRBV10-3, the J gene TRBJ2-3; 8 bases align to TRBD1. CDR1 and CDR2 from the germline V gene are ENHRY and SYGVKD. Trimming at V came to 4 bases and at J to 0 bases, leaving 12 bases not matched to a gene. This CDR3 region has 18 residues. The CDR3 coding sequence is TGTGCCATCAGTGGTACAGGGGGGCTTTCCGCGAGCACAGATACGCAGTATTTT. This gives the protein CAISGTGGLSASTDTQYF.

The CDR3 loop is CAWSEVQGNTGELFF. The CDR3 DNA follows: TGTGCCTGGAGTGAAGTCCAGGGGAACACCGGGGAGCTGTTTTTT. The chain links TRBV30 to TRBJ2-2, with D possibly matching TRBD1 (5 bases). The CDR3 extends over 15 amino acids. Germline CDR1 reads GTSNPN; CDR2 reads SVGIG (reference sequence). V lost 1 base and J lost 1, with 10 bases in between.

This sequence joins TRBV6-6 and TRBJ1-1, with D tentatively TRBD1 (6 bases). Trimming left V 10 bases short and J 7 bases short, with 19 bases between. The CDR3 has 13 residues. CDR1 MNHNY and CDR2 SVGAGI come from the germline V gene (reference sequence). The CDR3 DNA reads as TGTGCCACCGAGCTCAGGGGAAGGGGTGAAGCTTTCTTT. The encoded protein is CATELRGRGEAFF.

This clone was detected only a few times. J is TRBJ1-4 and V is TRBV7-6; no reliable D call. The germline V and J ends were trimmed by 5 bases and 8 bases, with 15 bases remaining between them. CDR1 is SGHVS, CDR2 FNYEAQ, per germline. The CDR3 runs to 14 residues. The CDR3 coding sequence is TGTGCCAGCAGCCCACCCATCTCGGGGGAAAAACTGTTTTTT. Its protein is CASSPPISGEKLFF.

The chain couples TRBV29-1 to TRBJ2-3; 14 bases agree with TRBD2. This CDR3 comprises 17 residues. CDR1 and CDR2 from the germline V gene are SQVTM and ANQGSEA. The junction had 8 bases not matched to a gene; V was cut back by 0 bases and J by 6 bases. CDR3 region: CSVEDARLAGGGDTQYF. The CDR3 DNA is TGCAGCGTTGAAGATGCTCGACTAGCGGGAGGGGGGGATACGCAGTATTTT.

The rearrangement links TRBV7-6 to TRBJ2-1; 9 bases map to TRBD2. The trim removed 6 bases at V and 8 bases at J, leaving 17 bases unmatched. This CDR3 comprises 17 residues. Looked up from germline, CDR1 is SGHVS and CDR2 is FNYEAQ. The CDR3 loop is CASSRTPPAGTSYEQFF. The CDR3 bases are TGTGCCAGCAGTCGGACACCTCCTGCCGGGACTAGCTATGAGCAGTTCTTC.

V and J are TRBV7-9 and TRBJ2-2, with D possibly being TRBD2 (6 bases). This CDR3 is 16 amino acids long. Germline loops: CDR1 SEHNR, CDR2 FQNEAQ (reference sequence). V was clipped by 8 bases and J by 7 bases, with 23 bases between them. The CDR3 region is CASGETGVAMSGELFF. The CDR3 nucleotides are TGTGCCAGCGGCGAGACGGGGGTAGCTATGAGCGGGGAGCTGTTTTTT.

This rearrangement joins TRBV5-4 to TRBJ2-3; 11 positions agree with TRBD2. CDR1 and CDR2 from the germline V gene are SGHNT and YYREEE (reference sequence). V was clipped by 0 bases and J by 5 bases; unmatched bases: 5. The CDR3 has 16 residues. The CDR3 reads CASSLVAGGPGDTQYF. DNA for the CDR3: TGTGCCAGCAGCTTGGTAGCGGGAGGGCCGGGAGATACGCAGTATTTT.

The chain has TRBV5-8 and TRBJ2-1, with 9 bases that match TRBD2. Trimming at V came to 5 bases and at J to 9 bases, leaving 18 bases not matched to a gene. Germline V lookup: CDR1 SGHTS, CDR2 YDEGEE. There are 17 residues in the CDR3. This CDR3 is CASSPGFLAGWGSEQFF. DNA of the CDR3: TGTGCCAGCAGTCCCGGGTTTCTAGCGGGATGGGGGAGTGAGCAGTTCTTC.

The chain couples TRBV27 to TRBJ1-2; TRBD1 might be the D (6 bases). V was cut by 5 bases and J by 3 bases, with 10 bases left in between. Germline CDR1 reads MNHEY; CDR2 reads SMNVEV (reference sequence). The CDR3 has 13 amino acids. DNA for the CDR3: TGTGCCAGCAGTGGGGGCAGGGACTATGGCTACACCTTC. Its translation is CASSGGRDYGYTF.

This chain connects TRBV9 to TRBJ2-5, with D maybe TRBD2 (5 bases). This CDR3 has 15 residues. CDR1 and CDR2 from the germline V gene are SGDLS and YYNGEE. Trimming took 4 bases from V and 1 from J, leaving 14 bases between them. The chain's CDR3 is CASSSGGGSQETQYF. The CDR3 DNA reads as TGTGCCAGCAGCTCCGGAGGTGGCAGCCAAGAGACCCAGTACTTC.

The CDR3 protein is CASSYGTGGDEQYF. The CDR3, as DNA: TGTGCCAGCTCATATGGGACAGGGGGGGACGAGCAGTACTTC. This chain joins TRBV18 and TRBJ2-7; 11 bases are shared with TRBD1. Germline V gives CDR1 KGHSH, CDR2 LQKENI. This CDR3 has 14 amino acids. The ends lost 5 bases at V and 5 bases at J; junction bases unmatched: 5.

This rearrangement joins TRBV4-1 to TRBJ2-2; TRBD2 aligns across 8 bases. V shed 3 bases, J shed 5 bases, and the junction held 2 bases outside the gene matches. Looked up from germline, CDR1 is MGHRA and CDR2 is YSYEKL. This CDR3 comprises 14 residues. CDR3 bases: TGCGCCAGCAGCCATCCTAGCGGGACCGGGGAGCTGTTTTTT. Protein: CASSHPSGTGELFF.

The chain links TRBV7-9 to TRBJ2-2; tentative D call: TRBD2 (5 bases). Germline V gene lookup returns CDR1 SEHNR and CDR2 FQNEAQ (reference sequence). V was clipped by 0 bases and J by 3 bases, with 5 bases between them. This CDR3 region has 14 residues. The CDR3 here is CASSLADYTGELFF. CDR3 nucleotide sequence: TGTGCCAGCAGCTTAGCGGACTACACCGGGGAGCTGTTTTTT.

This chain uses TRBV7-9 with TRBJ2-7; 7 positions agree with TRBD2. CDR1 and CDR2 (germline): SEHNR, FQNEAQ (reference sequence). The CDR3 has 15 amino acids. After removal of 1 base from V and 0 bases from J, the junction contained 3 bases not matched to a gene. As DNA, the CDR3 is TGTGCCAGCAGCTTAGGGGGGGGACTCTCCTACGAGCAGTACTTC. Its translation is CASSLGGGLSYEQYF.

V usage is TRBV4-1 and J usage is TRBJ2-1; D possibly corresponds to TRBD2 (6 bases). Germline CDR1 is MGHRA and CDR2 is YSYEKL. CDR3 size: 14 residues. Trimming left V 4 bases short and J 6 bases short, with 13 bases between. The CDR3 nucleotides are TGCGCCAGCAGCCTTGGAGGGCCCCGCAATGAGCAGTTCTTC. It specifies CASSLGGPRNEQFF.

Written as DNA, the CDR3 is TGTGCCAGCAGTGATATGGCGGAGAACTATGGCTACACCTTC. Translated, it gives CASSDMAENYGYTF. The chain joins TRBV2 to TRBJ1-2; D is unresolved. The V gene lost 3 bases and the J gene lost 2 bases, with 10 bases spanning the gap. The CDR3 loop spans 14 amino acids. Per the germline V gene, CDR1 is SNHLY and CDR2 is FYNNEI. Using reference TRBV2 and TRBJ1-2 for the parts outside the CDR3, the full variable domain is EPEVTQTPSHQVTQMGQEVILRCVPISNHLYFYWYRQILGQKVEFLVSFYNNEISEKSEIFDDQFSVERPDGSNFTLKIRSTKLEDSAMYFCASSDMAENYGYTFGSGTRLTVV.

This chain joins TRBV6-1 and TRBJ2-5; the match to TRBD1 covers 9 bases. Losses at the gene ends were 5 bases for V and 5 bases for J; bases not matched to a gene: 3. The CDR3 totals 13 residues. The germline V gene encodes CDR1 MNHNS and CDR2 SASEGT. As DNA, the CDR3 is TGTGCCAGCAGTCGGACAGGGGACGAGACCCAGTACTTC. Translation: CASSRTGDETQYF.

Remarks on this clone: At one of its ends the junction is not consistent with the germline gene, which may arise from a read error. This chain connects TRBV6-8 to TRBJ2-7; 10 nucleotides agree with TRBD2. The germline CDR1 and CDR2 sequences are MNHGY and SAAAGT. The CDR3 extends over 16 amino acids. The CDR3 nucleotides read TGTGCCAGCAGTTTCTGGATCACTAGCGGGACCTACGAGCGGTACTTC. Translated, it gives CASSFWITSGTYERYF.

About this clone: One end of the junction does not line up with germline, which may come from a read error. Additional DNA sequences in this sample encode the identical CDR3. V is TRBV14 and J is TRBJ1-1; 11 nucleotides match TRBD1. In germline, CDR1 is SGHDN, CDR2 FVKESK. The CDR3 runs to 16 residues. CDR3 protein: CASSNTAGQGGIEAFF. CDR3 sequence (DNA): TGTGCCAGCAGTAACACCGCGGGACAGGGGGGAATTGAAGCTTTCTTC.

This chain uses TRBV7-9 with TRBJ2-5, with a tentative D call TRBD1 (6 bases). The CDR3 covers 13 residues. Germline-derived CDR1 and CDR2 are SEHNR and FQNEAQ (reference sequence). The V gene lost 5 bases and the J gene lost 11 bases, with 18 bases spanning the gap. CDR3 residues: CASSHTQGSGQYF. The CDR3 DNA is TGTGCCAGCAGCCATACACAGGGTTCCGGGCAGTACTTC.

This chain links TRBV9 with TRBJ1-1; D is possibly TRBD1 (6 bases). The V gene lost 3 bases and the J gene lost 8 bases, with 17 bases spanning the gap. CDR1 is SGDLS, CDR2 YYNGEE, per germline. The CDR3 runs 14 residues. The DNA for the CDR3 is TGTGCCAGCAGCGAGGGACACCAAGGTGGGGAAGCTTTCTTT. It translates to CASSEGHQGGEAFF.

The V gene is TRBV19, the J gene TRBJ2-3; 11 bases map to TRBD1. CDR1 is LNHDA, CDR2 SQIVND, per germline (reference sequence). V was pared by 4 bases and J by 6 bases, with 6 bases of the junction left unmatched. The CDR3 sequence is 15 residues long. The CDR3 region has the DNA TGTGCCAGTAGTACGGGACAGGGGGGACCTGATACGCAGTATTTT. It yields the protein CASSTGQGGPDTQYF.

The rearrangement uses TRBV27 and TRBJ2-4, with TRBD1 matching 9 bases. This CDR3 region has 12 residues. Trimming at V came to 9 bases and at J to 6 bases, leaving 3 bases not matched to a gene. CDR1 MNHEY and CDR2 SMNVEV come from the germline V gene (reference sequence). In DNA form, the CDR3 reads TGTGCCAGTCTGGGACAGGGAAACATTCAGTACTTC. It translates to CASLGQGNIQYF.

The chain has TRBV2 and TRBJ2-1; the D gene is possibly TRBD1 (6 bases). This CDR3 region has 16 residues. Germline-derived CDR1 and CDR2 are SNHLY and FYNNEI. V lost 5 bases and J 4 bases, leaving 18 bases between the germline ends. For the CDR3, the DNA is TGTGCCAGCAGTTCGACCCGGGACACCGATTACAATGAGCAGTTCTTC. It yields the protein CASSSTRDTDYNEQFF.

This clone has just one count. This chain uses TRBV5-1 with TRBJ2-5, with TRBD1 matching 8 bases. Gene TRBJ2-7 matches the end of the DNA better, so the J call may be wrong. The CDR3 has 14 residues. Germline CDR1 is SGHRS and CDR2 is YFSETQ. CDR3 sequence reads: CASSQGQGFYEQYF. The CDR3 DNA sequence: TGCGCCAGCAGCCAAGGACAGGGATTCTACGAGCAGTACTTC.